These T cell receptor beta chains were read from a single sample in a study of cytomegalovirus exposure and HLA in healthy donors. The repertoire was sequenced with immunoSEQ multiplex PCR; TCRdb's copy has only in-frame clones and lacks some. The table includes around 140,000 clones, approximately 80% detected once. The sequencing sample was made of PBMCs. The receptors stem from a man between 35 and 55 years old in good health and CMV-seronegative. CDR3s include the opening cysteine and the closing phenylalanine or tryptophan. The D gene is left open where the match is weak. Clone size, where shown, is once, few, many, or a class for clones that have expanded.

NA	TRBV6-4	TRBJ2-1	TRBD1	CASSGGTGHNEQFF	TGTGCCAGCAGCGGCGGGACAGGACACAATGAGCAGTTCTTC
few	TRBV19	TRBJ2-3	NA	CASSTGQGADTQYF	TGTGCCAGTAGTACTGGCCAGGGCGCAGATACGCAGTATTTT
NA	TRBV28	TRBJ1-5	NA	CASSLGRQPQHF	TGTGCCAGCAGTTTAGGCAGGCAGCCCCAGCATTTT
NA	TRBV4-3	TRBJ2-5	TRBD2	CANLRGLQETQYF	TGCGCCAATTTGCGGGGACTACAAGAGACCCAGTACTTC
NA	TRBV6-1	TRBJ1-6	TRBD1	CASSENRGHSPLHF	TGTGCCAGCAGTGAAAACAGGGGGCATTCACCCCTCCACTTT
NA	TRBV27	TRBJ1-4	TRBD1	CAGTETGGKTGAGTNEKLFF	TGTGCCGGAACGGAGACAGGGGGTAAAACAGGGGCGGGTACTAATGAAAAACTGTTTTTT
NA	TRBV7-2	TRBJ2-7	TRBD1	CASSSGTGGPYEQYF	TGTGCCAGCAGCTCAGGGACAGGGGGCCCCTACGAGCAGTACTTC
NA	TRBV7-2	TRBJ2-2	TRBD1	CASRTGTGSTGELFF	TGTGCCAGCAGGACCGGGACAGGGAGCACCGGGGAGCTGTTTTTT
NA	TRBV7-8	TRBJ1-2	TRBD1	CASSLEGQVVLASSGYTF	TGTGCCAGCAGCTTAGAAGGACAGGTGGTGTTAGCCTCTAGTGGCTACACCTTC
NA	TRBV18	TRBJ1-1	TRBD1	CASSQTGTGANTEAFF	TGTGCCAGCTCACAGACCGGGACAGGGGCGAACACTGAAGCTTTCTTT
NA	TRBV5-1	TRBJ2-7	TRBD1	CASTQDRITYEQYF	TGCGCCAGCACCCAGGACAGGATTACCTACGAGCAGTACTTC
NA	TRBV6-5	TRBJ2-3	NA	CASSYSRAKRTDTQYF	TGTGCCAGCAGTTACTCTCGAGCGAAGCGCACAGATACGCAGTATTTT
NA	TRBV9	TRBJ1-1	NA	CASSVGQAENTEAFF	TGTGCCAGCAGCGTTGGTCAGGCAGAGAACACTGAAGCTTTCTTT
NA	TRBV9	TRBJ1-5	NA	CASSVEEGQPQHF	TGTGCCAGCAGCGTAGAGGAGGGCCAGCCCCAGCATTTT
NA	TRBV6-4	TRBJ2-5	NA	CASSMTRSIGETQYF	TGTGCCAGCAGCATGACTAGGTCTATAGGAGAGACCCAGTACTTC
NA	TRBV5-1	TRBJ2-7	TRBD1	CASSKQGGFLDEQYF	TGCGCCAGCAGTAAACAGGGGGGCTTCCTAGACGAGCAGTACTTC
NA	TRBV19	TRBJ1-6	NA	CASSIDAAPSYNSPLHF	TGTGCCAGTAGTATAGATGCGGCACCCTCCTATAATTCACCCCTCCACTTT
NA	TRBV28	TRBJ1-5	NA	CASSWGSRNQPQHF	TGTGCCAGCAGTTGGGGCTCTCGCAATCAGCCCCAGCATTTT
NA	TRBV5-1	TRBJ1-2	NA	CASSLDRAVNYGYTF	TGCGCCAGCAGCTTGGACAGGGCGGTTAACTATGGCTACACCTTC
NA	TRBV30	TRBJ1-1	TRBD1	CAFTGQGIGLTEAFF	TGTGCCTTCACGGGACAGGGGATAGGGTTGACTGAAGCTTTCTTT
NA	TRBV2	TRBJ1-4	NA	CASVQGLNEKLFF	TGTGCCAGCGTCCAGGGGTTGAACGAAAAACTGTTTTTT
NA	TRBV11-3	TRBJ1-1	NA	CASSLDRTPGRRSEAFF	TGTGCCAGCAGCTTAGATAGGACTCCCGGCCGGCGGTCTGAAGCTTTCTTT
once	TRBV9	TRBJ1-3	TRBD1	CASSASPGQGPGNTIYF	TGTGCCAGCAGCGCAAGCCCGGGACAGGGACCTGGAAACACCATATATTTT
NA	TRBV4-3	TRBJ2-3	TRBD2	CASSQELAFSTDTQYF	TGCGCCAGCAGCCAAGAACTAGCGTTTTCCACAGATACGCAGTATTTT
NA	TRBV18	TRBJ1-5	NA	CASSHSGTQANQPQHF	TGTGCCAGCTCGCATAGCGGGACCCAAGCCAATCAGCCCCAGCATTTT
NA	TRBV7-7	TRBJ2-3	TRBD2	CASSPTGLAGALTDTQYF	TGTGCCAGCAGCCCAACGGGACTAGCGGGGGCTCTCACAGATACGCAGTATTTT
NA	TRBV6-5	TRBJ1-2	NA	CASSYSRQANYGYTF	TGTGCCAGCAGTTACTCTCGGCAGGCAAACTATGGCTACACCTTC
NA	TRBV5-4	TRBJ2-7	TRBD2	CASSQRDLLAGGLSYEQYF	TGTGCCAGCAGCCAACGGGATCTGCTAGCGGGGGGCTTATCCTACGAGCAGTACTTC
NA	TRBV28	TRBJ1-5	NA	CASSLSSNGNQPQHF	TGTGCCAGCAGTTTATCCAGTAACGGCAATCAGCCCCAGCATTTT
NA	TRBV5-1	TRBJ2-1	TRBD2	CASSTGGVPNEQFF	TGCGCCAGCAGCACGGGGGGAGTCCCCAATGAGCAGTTCTTC
NA	TRBV6-1	TRBJ1-1	TRBD1	CASSEGQTNTEAFF	TGTGCCAGCAGTGAGGGACAGACGAACACTGAAGCTTTCTTT
NA	TRBV9	TRBJ1-3	NA	CASSVGGTRTGNTIYF	TGTGCCAGCAGCGTGGGGGGAACGAGGACTGGAAACACCATATATTTT
NA	TRBV6-1	TRBJ2-1	NA	CASSGHRGRVDEQFF	TGTGCCAGCAGTGGTCACAGGGGGAGGGTCGATGAGCAGTTCTTC
NA	TRBV5-1	TRBJ2-5	NA	CASSLTGSPSETQYF	TGCGCCAGCAGCCTTACAGGGAGTCCTTCAGAGACCCAGTACTTC
NA	TRBV5-1	TRBJ1-1	NA	CASSLEALSAEAFF	TGCGCCAGCAGCTTGGAAGCCCTATCTGCTGAAGCTTTCTTT
NA	TRBV6-6	TRBJ1-5	NA	CASTLTGQNQPQHF	TGTGCCAGCACCTTGACAGGACAGAATCAGCCCCAGCATTTT
NA	TRBV15	TRBJ1-5	NA	CATSRDGGSNQPQHF	TGTGCCACCAGCAGAGACGGGGGTAGCAATCAGCCCCAGCATTTT
NA	TRBV6-5	TRBJ1-2	NA	CASKLSRDTGLWGAF	TGTGCCAGCAAGTTATCACGCGACACCGGACTATGGGGGGCCTTC
NA	TRBV7-8	TRBJ2-1	TRBD2	CASSLVERTSLLYNEQFF	TGTGCCAGCAGCTTAGTGGAAAGGACTAGCCTCCTCTACAATGAGCAGTTCTTC
NA	TRBV6-5	TRBJ2-1	TRBD2	CASSQLAGRNNEQFF	TGTGCCAGCAGTCAACTAGCGGGGAGGAACAATGAGCAGTTCTTC
NA	TRBV5-1	TRBJ2-1	NA	CASSLVPEGFNEQFF	TGCGCCAGCAGCTTGGTCCCGGAGGGCTTCAATGAGCAGTTCTTC
few	TRBV28	TRBJ2-3	NA	CASRIIGRTDTQYF	TGTGCCAGCAGAATCATAGGGAGGACAGATACGCAGTATTTT
NA	TRBV5-4	TRBJ2-3	NA	CASSLGQSTDTQYF	TGTGCCAGCAGCTTGGGGCAGAGCACAGATACGCAGTATTTT
NA	TRBV5-1	TRBJ2-1	NA	CASSLGGGANNEQFF	TGCGCCAGCAGCTTGGGAGGGGGGGCAAACAATGAGCAGTTCTTC
NA	TRBV29-1	TRBJ2-7	NA	CSVVMSSYEQYF	TGCAGCGTTGTGATGAGCTCCTACGAGCAGTACTTC
NA	TRBV4-1	TRBJ1-6	NA	CASSQVDRDNSPLHF	TGCGCCAGCAGCCAAGTTGACAGAGATAATTCACCCCTCCACTTT
NA	TRBV7-2	TRBJ2-7	TRBD2	CASSSQRGASYEQYF	TGTGCCAGCAGCTCCCAGCGGGGGGCCTCCTACGAGCAGTACTTC
NA	TRBV2	TRBJ1-6	NA	CASTPSGWAAHSPLHF	TGTGCCAGCACGCCAAGCGGGTGGGCAGCACATTCACCCCTCCACTTT
NA	TRBV11-3	TRBJ2-2	TRBD2	CASSASLAGTGELFF	TGTGCCAGCAGCGCTTCACTAGCGGGCACCGGGGAGCTGTTTTTT
NA	TRBV9	TRBJ2-7	TRBD1	CASSGGQGMYEQYF	TGTGCCAGCAGCGGGGGACAGGGGATGTACGAGCAGTACTTC
NA	TRBV25-1	TRBJ2-7	NA	CASSETGGLGYEQYF	TGTGCCAGCAGTGAGACTGGAGGGCTGGGGTACGAGCAGTACTTC
NA	TRBV6-1	TRBJ2-7	TRBD1	CASTTTGTGSYEQYF	TGTGCCAGCACCACCACCGGGACAGGGTCATACGAGCAGTACTTC
NA	TRBV13	TRBJ2-5	NA	CASSEQSSTSTETQYF	TGTGCCAGCAGCGAACAATCCTCCACTAGTACGGAGACCCAGTACTTC